These 30 T cell receptor beta chains were all obtained from the same sample, sequenced in a study of blood T cell repertoires in COVID-19. TCRdb's table, derived via immunoSEQ multiplex PCR, lists solely in-frame clones and lacks some. The table has 220,000 or so clones, roughly 83% seen once. Sequencing was done on a sample of PBMCs or T cells enriched from blood (not recorded which). The receptor set was obtained from a woman in her forties or fifties who had recovered from COVID-19.

This clone was counted only a few times. J is TRBJ2-2 and V is TRBV6-4, with 10 bases identical to TRBD2. Germline loops: CDR1 MRHNA, CDR2 SNTAGT. With 5 bases clipped from V and 4 bases from J, the junction kept 1 base outside the gene matches. The CDR3 covers 14 residues. In DNA, the CDR3 is TGTGCCAGCAGTACTAGCGGGGCCACCGGGGAGCTGTTTTTT. Translating gives CASSTSGATGELFF.

V gene TRBV4-3 combines with J gene TRBJ2-7, with TRBD1 matching over 7 bases. The trim removed 4 bases at V and 1 base at J, leaving 10 bases unmatched. This CDR3 region has 16 residues. CDR1 and CDR2 (germline): LGHNA, YSLEER. The CDR3 reads CASSLYWTGASYEQYF. In DNA, the CDR3 is TGCGCCAGCAGCCTTTATTGGACAGGAGCGTCCTACGAGCAGTACTTC.

In nucleotides, the CDR3 is TGTGCCAGCAGCTTATTCGGGATGAACACCGGGGAGCTGTTTTTT. It codes for CASSLFGMNTGELFF. V and J are TRBV11-2 and TRBJ2-2; D is possibly TRBD2 (5 bases). The CDR3 covers 15 residues. V lost 2 bases, J lost 1 base, and 8 bases lay in between. In germline, CDR1 is SGHAT, CDR2 FQNNGV.

The genes are TRBV7-2 and TRBJ1-1; the D gene is possibly TRBD1 (5 bases). From germline, CDR1 is SGHTA and CDR2 FQGNSA. The V and J ends lost 5 bases and 0 bases respectively, with 10 bases between them. The CDR3 runs to 14 residues. The CDR3, as DNA: TGTGCCAGCAGCACCCGACAGCTGAACACTGAAGCTTTCTTT. Its protein is CASSTRQLNTEAFF. The entire variable domain, with the rest obtained from reference TRBV7-2 and TRBJ1-1, is as follows: GAGVSQSPSNKVTEKGKDVELRCDPISGHTALYWYRQSLGQGLEFLIYFQGNSAPDKSGLPSDRFSAERTGGSVSTLTIQRTQQEDSAVYLCASSTRQLNTEAFFGQGTRLTVV.

The V and J genes are TRBV9 and TRBJ2-2, with D possibly matching TRBD1 (6 bases). Between the trimmed V and J ends, which lost 0 bases and 4 bases, there was a span of 10 bases. Germline CDR1 and CDR2: SGDLS and YYNGEE. The CDR3 has 15 amino acids. The DNA for the CDR3 is TGTGCCAGCAGCGTAGAGCCAGGGGTCACCGGGGAGCTGTTTTTT. Translating gives CASSVEPGVTGELFF.

This clone was observed a few times. V gene TRBV21-1 combines with J gene TRBJ2-7; the table gives TRBD2 as D, unverified against the DNA. TRBV21-1 is termed a pseudogene. The CDR3 totals 20 residues. As DNA, the CDR3 is TGTGCCAGCAGCAAAGGAAACCTAGCGGGAGGGCCTGGTCGCCCCTACGAGCAGTACTTC. As protein: CASSKGNLAGGPGRPYEQYF.

The CDR3 sequence: CAWSVLSGSEAFF. The CDR3 DNA reads as TGTGCCTGGAGTGTACTTTCCGGGTCTGAAGCTTTCTTT. The chain couples TRBV30 to TRBJ1-1; D gene unclear. Between the trimmed V and J ends, which lost 0 bases and 6 bases, there was a span of 11 bases. CDR1 and CDR2 (germline): GTSNPN, SVGIG (reference sequence). CDR3 length equals 13 residues.

V gene TRBV27 combines with J gene TRBJ1-6, with 8 bases aligning to TRBD1. This CDR3 has 14 residues. Looked up from germline, CDR1 is MNHEY and CDR2 is SMNVEV (reference sequence). Germline trimming cut 2 bases from V and 14 bases from J; bases unmatched to any gene: 8. CDR3: CASSLRTGKGSLHF. As DNA, the CDR3 is TGTGCCAGCAGTTTAAGGACAGGGAAAGGTTCCCTCCACTTT.

This clone was detected only a few times. This rearrangement joins TRBV19 to TRBJ1-2, with TRBD1 identical over 7 bases. Germline V gene data show CDR1 as LNHDA and CDR2 as SQIVND (reference sequence). The length of the CDR3 is 17 residues. V dropped 0 bases and J dropped 4; count of bases not matched to a gene: 11. This CDR3 reads CASSIDPSGTDIYGYTF. For the CDR3, the DNA is TGTGCCAGTAGTATAGATCCATCGGGGACAGACATCTATGGCTACACCTTC. Combining the CDR3 with reference TRBV19 and TRBJ1-2 gives the whole variable domain DGGITQSPKYLFRKEGQNVTLSCEQNLNHDAMYWYRQDPGQGLRLIYYSQIVNDFQKGDIAEGYSVSREKKESFPLTVTSAQKNPTAFYLCASSIDPSGTDIYGYTFGSGTRLTVV.

This clone was picked up one time. The chain recombines TRBV4-3 with TRBJ1-2, with D unresolved. CDR3 length equals 13 residues. Trimming stripped 1 base from V and 10 bases from J, with 13 bases between. Germline V gene sequence: CDR1 LGHNA, CDR2 YSLEER. This CDR3 is CASSQVVEAPYTF. CDR3 in DNA: TGCGCCAGCAGCCAAGTCGTGGAGGCCCCCTACACCTTC.

The chain carries TRBV27 and TRBJ2-5; the match to TRBD2 covers 11 bases. V shed 5 bases and J 3 bases; nucleotides not matched to a gene: 11. The germline V gene encodes CDR1 MNHEY and CDR2 SMNVEV (reference sequence). The CDR3 length is 17 residues. Written as DNA, the CDR3 is TGTGCCAGCAGTGCCCAACTAGCGGGGGAACTAAAAGAGACCCAGTACTTC. Protein product: CASSAQLAGELKETQYF.

The genes are TRBV7-6 and TRBJ2-7; perhaps TRBD1 as D (5 bases). V was trimmed by 2 bases and J by 0 bases, leaving 8 bases between them. Germline CDR1 is SGHVS and CDR2 is FNYEAQ. The CDR3 has 14 amino acids. The CDR3 here is CASSLLTDSYEQYF. For the CDR3, the DNA is TGTGCCAGCAGCTTATTGACAGACTCCTACGAGCAGTACTTC.

Worth noting for this clone: A read error may produce the germline difference seen at one junction end. The chain links TRBV13 to TRBJ2-4; 11 bases line up with TRBD2. CDR3 size: 15 residues. CDR1 and CDR2 from the germline V gene are PRHDT and FYEKMQ (reference sequence). In DNA form, the CDR3 reads TGTGCCAGCAGGTTAGCGGGAGGGGCCAAAAACATTCAGTACTTC. Translated: CASRLAGGAKNIQYF.

CDR3 amino acids: CASSQSPGSGTPLHF. DNA for the CDR3: TGTGCCAGCAGCCAATCCCCGGGTTCGGGAACACCCCTCCACTTT. The chain joins TRBV3-1 (or the pseudogene TRBV3-2) to TRBJ1-6, with unresolved D. The CDR3 runs to 15 residues. Per the germline V gene, CDR1 is LGHDT and CDR2 is YNNKEL (reference sequence). V gave up 2 bases and J gave up 11 bases, with 16 bases separating them.

The sample holds a few counts of this clone. The chain combines TRBV19 with TRBJ2-1; 13 positions match TRBD2. V was pared by 10 bases and J by 6 bases, with 6 bases of the junction left unmatched. The V gene's germline CDR1 is LNHDA and CDR2 SQIVND (reference sequence). This CDR3 is built from 14 residues. The CDR3 spells CATRGLAGRNEQFF. CDR3 bases: TGTGCCACCCGGGGACTAGCGGGACGCAATGAGCAGTTCTTC.

This clone came up once. The rearrangement joins TRBV19 to TRBJ1-2; 8 nucleotides match TRBD1. The CDR3 extends over 15 amino acids. J gave up 5 bases and V 0 bases, and 5 bases lay outside the gene matches. Germline-derived CDR1 and CDR2 are LNHDA and SQIVND (reference sequence). The CDR3 reads CASSIDGQGRYGYTF. CDR3 nucleotides: TGTGCCAGTAGTATAGATGGACAGGGACGGTATGGCTACACCTTC.

The chain recombines TRBV5-4 with TRBJ2-7; TRBD2 matches at 9 bases. Germline V gene lookup returns CDR1 SGHNT and CDR2 YYREEE (reference sequence). Trimming removed 3 bases from V and 6 bases from J; junction bases left unmatched: 10. This CDR3 has 15 residues. For the CDR3, the DNA is TGTGCCAGCAGCTCCACTGGCGGGGGGGCCCCCGAGCAGTACTTC. This encodes CASSSTGGGAPEQYF.

The chain couples TRBV7-9 to TRBJ1-5; D is unclear. This CDR3 contains 11 residues. Germline CDR1 is SEHNR and CDR2 is FQNEAQ (reference sequence). The V and J ends lost 5 bases and 9 bases respectively, with 8 bases between them. CDR3 region: CASSPPGPQHF. In DNA, the CDR3 is TGTGCCAGCAGCCCACCCGGGCCCCAGCATTTT.

The chain has TRBV6-6 and TRBJ1-2; 9 bases fit TRBD1. The length of the CDR3 is 13 residues. Trimming took 2 bases from V and 13 from J; bases not matched to a gene: 8. CDR1 MNHNY and CDR2 SVGAGI come from the germline V gene (reference sequence). The CDR3 nucleotides read TGTGCCAGCAGTTACCCTGGGACAGGGTTTGCCACCTTC. It codes for CASSYPGTGFATF.

The chain employs TRBV7-2 and TRBJ2-1, with a possible D match to TRBD2 (5 bases). The germline V and J ends were trimmed by 3 bases and 7 bases, with 22 bases remaining between them. The CDR3 length is 17 residues. Germline-derived CDR1 and CDR2 are SGHTA and FQGNSA. Here the CDR3 DNA reads TGTGCCAGCAGCTTTAATTCGCTCGGCGGTACGGGGAATGAGCAGTTCTTC. Its protein is CASSFNSLGGTGNEQFF.

Only a few counts were recorded for this clone. V gene TRBV13 combines with J gene TRBJ2-7; 10 bases map to TRBD1. CDR1 and CDR2 from the germline V gene are PRHDT and FYEKMQ (reference sequence). The CDR3 covers 13 residues. The trim removed 4 bases at V and 11 bases at J, leaving 8 bases unmatched. CDR3 nucleotide sequence: TGTGCCAGCAGCTCGGGACAGGGGCTACTGGAGTACTTC. Its translation is CASSSGQGLLEYF.

The chain uses TRBV14 and TRBJ2-2; 7 bases match TRBD1. V gave up 5 bases and J gave up 1 base; unmatched junction bases: 1. The CDR3 is 14 residues long. From germline, CDR1 is SGHDN and CDR2 FVKESK. The CDR3 loop reads CASSRQGNTGELFF. Here the CDR3 DNA reads TGTGCCAGCAGCAGACAGGGGAACACCGGGGAGCTGTTTTTT.

The gene calls are TRBV9 and TRBJ2-7, with 8 bases identical to TRBD2. This CDR3 contains 15 residues. CDR1 and CDR2 from the germline V gene are SGDLS and YYNGEE. V lost 0 bases, J lost 0 bases, and 2 bases stayed unmatched. Written as DNA, the CDR3 is TGTGCCAGCAGCGTAGGTGCGGGGGGCTCCTACGAGCAGTACTTC. This translates into CASSVGAGGSYEQYF.

This chain joins TRBV2 and TRBJ2-1; 8 nucleotides agree with TRBD1. The CDR3 loop spans 14 amino acids. The ends lost 9 bases at V and 9 bases at J; junction bases unmatched: 13. CDR1 and CDR2 (germline): SNHLY, FYNNEI. CDR3 in amino acids: CASLGRTGRREQFF. The CDR3 DNA reads TGTGCCAGTCTAGGCCGGACAGGGAGGCGTGAGCAGTTCTTC.

The chain links TRBV18 to TRBJ2-3, with D maybe TRBD2 (5 bases). The CDR3 is 14 amino acids. The germline gives CDR1 KGHSH, CDR2 LQKENI. The V and J ends lost 0 bases and 5 bases respectively, with 9 bases between them. CDR3 residues: CASSPPVREDTQYF. CDR3 in DNA: TGTGCCAGCTCACCACCGGTCCGGGAAGATACGCAGTATTTT.

The chain combines TRBV30 with TRBJ1-1; D gene uncertain. V was pared by 0 bases and J by 5 bases, with 13 bases between. The CDR3 consists of 14 residues. Germline V gene data show CDR1 as GTSNPN and CDR2 as SVGIG (reference sequence). The CDR3 reads CAWSVLPGWTEAFF. The CDR3 bases are TGTGCCTGGAGTGTACTTCCCGGGTGGACTGAAGCTTTCTTT.

The chain joins TRBV4-3 to TRBJ1-5; D gene ambiguous. The CDR3 is 16 residues long. Trimming cost V 1 base and J 2 bases, with 12 bases left between them. CDR1 LGHNA and CDR2 YSLEER come from the germline V gene. The CDR3 DNA reads as TGCGCCAGCAGCCAAGTTTGGACTGAAGGCAATCAGCCCCAGCATTTT. It encodes CASSQVWTEGNQPQHF.

This chain joins TRBV7-2 and TRBJ1-2; no firm D call. Germline CDR1 is SGHTA and CDR2 is FQGNSA. The V end was cut by 5 bases, the J end by 5 bases, with 15 bases between. The CDR3 extends over 14 amino acids. CDR3 in amino acids: CASSLRGREYGYTF. The CDR3 DNA follows: TGTGCCAGCAGCCTTCGTGGGAGGGAGTATGGCTACACCTTC.

This clone showed up just a few times. This chain uses TRBV5-1 with TRBJ1-1; D perhaps matches TRBD1 (5 bases). In germline, CDR1 is SGHRS, CDR2 YFSETQ. This CDR3 is built from 14 residues. V shed 4 bases and J shed 3 bases, with 13 bases lying between them. The CDR3 DNA reads as TGCGCCAGCAGCCTAGGGGTATCGGACACTGAAGCTTTCTTT. Translation gives CASSLGVSDTEAFF.

The J gene is TRBJ1-1, the V gene TRBV7-3; D perhaps matches TRBD1 (5 bases). This CDR3 has 13 amino acids. The V end was cut by 4 bases, the J end by 6 bases, with 12 bases between. Looked up from germline, CDR1 is SGHTA and CDR2 is FQGTGA. CDR3 amino acids: CASSSFIGAEAFF. In DNA form, the CDR3 reads TGTGCCAGCAGCTCCTTCATAGGGGCTGAAGCTTTCTTT.